The clone carrying this TCR beta chain was counted between two and nine times. Its specificity is unknown. These data belong to a study of read filtering for tumor transcriptome and immune sequencing. The study's findings and limits: RNA-seq captured clonotypes less deeply and reliably than IR-seq.

This library used approximately 0.4 ug RNA and molecular barcoded adaptors spanning alpha/delta and beta/gamma chains. Via MiXCR, TCRdb re-called the reads, giving one row per CDR3 protein. Of fewer than 90,000 distinct CDR3 sequences listed, roughly an eighth were seen once; the top ten hold 15%. The sequencing sample was made of a population of CD138-negative cells sorted from bone marrow. The sequence came from a donor aged 40 or older with multiple myeloma.

The CDR3 sequence: CASRNPPQPQHF. In DNA, the CDR3 is TGTGCCAGCAGAAATCCCCCTCAGCCCCAGCATTTT. The chain links TRBV6-2 or TRBV6-3 to TRBJ1-5; D ambiguous. The germline V gene encodes CDR1 MNHEY and CDR2 SVGEGT. CDR3 size: 12 residues. V lost 6 bases and J 6 bases, leaving 9 bases between the germline ends.